This entry lists 20 T cell receptor beta chains sequenced from one sample in a study of blood T cell repertoires in COVID-19. Some clones are missing from TCRdb's copy, which holds only in-frame ones; the method was immunoSEQ multiplex PCR. The table includes approximately 400,000 clones, around 87% detected once. Material: PBMCs or T cells enriched from blood (not recorded which). These receptors originate from a man aged 25 to 45 who had recovered from COVID-19.

The chain uses TRBV3-1 (or the pseudogene TRBV3-2) and TRBJ1-1, with D tentatively TRBD1 (5 bases). The CDR3 consists of 14 residues. Germline loops: CDR1 LGHDT, CDR2 YNNKEL (reference sequence). V was clipped by 0 bases and J by 4 bases, with 9 bases between them. DNA for the CDR3: TGTGCCAGCAGCCAAGATCAGGGTTTCACTGAAGCTTTCTTT. Translated, it gives CASSQDQGFTEAFF.

The rearrangement links TRBV6-5 to TRBJ1-6; D not certain. The CDR3 is 13 residues long. The germline V and J ends were trimmed by 6 bases and 8 bases, with 11 bases remaining between them. The germline V gene encodes CDR1 MNHEY and CDR2 SVGAGI. CDR3 DNA sequence: TGTGCCAGCAGACAGACGGTTGATTCACCCCTCCACTTT. Its translation: CASRQTVDSPLHF.

The CDR3, as DNA: TGTGCCAGCAGTTTGGTTCGGCACCTTCCAACGGGCGAGCAGTACTTC. Its translation: CASSLVRHLPTGEQYF. The chain links TRBV27 to TRBJ2-7; D is undetermined. Germline V gene sequence: CDR1 MNHEY, CDR2 SMNVEV (reference sequence). Trimming took 3 bases from V and 6 from J, leaving 21 bases between them. CDR3 length equals 16 residues.

The chain's CDR3 is CASSGRDSSQQETQYF. CDR3 coding DNA: TGTGCCAGCAGTGGAAGGGACAGCTCCCAACAAGAGACCCAGTACTTC. The chain combines TRBV6-1 with TRBJ2-5, with 7 bases fitting TRBD1. Germline values: CDR1 MNHNS, CDR2 SASEGT. Unmatched junction bases numbered 10, after V lost 4 bases and J lost 2 bases. This CDR3 contains 16 residues.

This chain uses TRBV21-1 with TRBJ2-1; the table's D gene call, TRBD2, was not cross checked with the DNA. TRBV21-1 is designated a pseudogene. The CDR3 totals 15 residues. The chain's CDR3 is CASSQTSGVYNEQFF. The CDR3 DNA is TGTGCCAGCAGCCAAACTAGCGGGGTCTACAATGAGCAGTTCTTC.

The V gene is TRBV7-6, the J gene TRBJ2-7; a weak D match, TRBD1 (6 bases). The CDR3 has 15 residues. V was cut by 4 bases and J by 2 bases, with 15 bases left in between. Germline lookup yields CDR1 SGHVS and CDR2 FNYEAQ. The CDR3 DNA sequence: TGTGCCAGCAGCTCCCGATACAGGGCCCCCTACGAGCAGTACTTC. Encoded protein: CASSSRYRAPYEQYF.

The chain combines TRBV25-1 with TRBJ1-2, with 9 bases lining up with TRBD1. This CDR3 has 16 residues. Trimming removed 2 bases from V and 7 bases from J; junction bases left unmatched: 11. Germline assignment: CDR1 MGHDK and CDR2 SYGVNS. CDR3 sequence: CASSEIPGQGGSGYTF. The CDR3 DNA reads TGTGCCAGCAGTGAAATTCCGGGACAGGGAGGGTCTGGCTACACCTTC.

The rearrangement links TRBV30 to TRBJ1-3; a weak D match, TRBD1 (5 bases). CDR1 GTSNPN and CDR2 SVGIG come from the germline V gene (reference sequence). The V and J ends lost 1 base and 0 bases respectively, with 10 bases between them. There are 15 residues in the CDR3. As DNA, the CDR3 is TGTGCCTGGAGTGAGGGACTACTCTCTGGAAACACCATATATTTT. This codes for CAWSEGLLSGNTIYF.

The rearrangement joins TRBV10-3 to TRBJ1-2; maybe TRBD1 (5 bases). Between the trimmed V and J ends, which lost 8 bases and 7 bases, there was a span of 26 bases. This CDR3 spans 16 amino acids. Germline V gene sequence: CDR1 ENHRY, CDR2 SYGVKD. DNA for the CDR3: TGTGCCATCCGGAGGGATCACAGGTTGTCTGATCTTGGCTACACCTTC. It codes for CAIRRDHRLSDLGYTF.

The chain uses TRBV5-6 and TRBJ1-2; perhaps TRBD1 as D (5 bases). V shed 0 bases and J shed 6 bases, with 12 bases lying between them. The CDR3 consists of 14 residues. From germline, CDR1 is SGHDT and CDR2 YYEEEE. CDR3 residues: CASSLVRVENGYTF. The CDR3 DNA reads as TGTGCCAGCAGCTTGGTCAGGGTAGAGAATGGCTACACCTTC.

The chain has TRBV6-5 and TRBJ1-5, with D possibly matching TRBD1 (5 bases). There are 13 residues in the CDR3. Trimming cost V 6 bases and J 10 bases, with 16 bases left between them. Germline CDR1 MNHEY, CDR2 SVGAGI. The CDR3 loop reads CASSLGGREPQHF. CDR3 DNA sequence: TGTGCCAGCAGCCTGGGGGGAAGGGAACCCCAGCATTTT.

This chain connects TRBV29-1 to TRBJ2-5; D possibly corresponds to TRBD1 (6 bases). The CDR3 contains 12 residues. Per the germline V gene, CDR1 is SQVTM and CDR2 is ANQGSEA. Trimming stripped 6 bases from V and 5 bases from J, with 13 bases between. CDR3 in amino acids: CSVDTGTETQYF. Written as DNA, the CDR3 is TGCAGCGTAGATACAGGGACGGAGACCCAGTACTTC.

This clone came up once. The chain employs TRBV6-6 and TRBJ1-2; 8 nucleotides agree with TRBD1. The trim removed 5 bases at V and 6 bases at J, leaving 5 bases unmatched. The CDR3 covers 13 residues. The germline CDR1 and CDR2 sequences are MNHNY and SVGAGI (reference sequence). The CDR3 region has the DNA TGTGCCAGCAGTGCTGACAGGGGACATGGCTACACCTTC. Translation gives CASSADRGHGYTF.

The CDR3 is CASSPAGVTGELFF. CDR3 nucleotide sequence: TGTGCCAGCAGTCCAGCCGGAGTGACCGGGGAGCTGTTTTTT. The genes are TRBV6-5 and TRBJ2-2; D is unresolved. From germline, CDR1 is MNHEY and CDR2 SVGAGI. The V gene lost 5 bases and the J gene lost 5 bases, with 12 bases spanning the gap. The CDR3 has 14 residues.

The table lists this clone with a count of one. The V and J genes are TRBV19 and TRBJ2-3; weak D call: TRBD1 (5 bases). There are 14 residues in the CDR3. Germline loops: CDR1 LNHDA, CDR2 SQIVND (reference sequence). V gave up 3 bases and J gave up 5 bases, with 12 bases separating them. CDR3 DNA sequence: TGTGCCAGTAGTATCGCAGCCGGACAAGATACGCAGTATTTT. Translating it yields CASSIAAGQDTQYF.

This clone is a singleton in its sample. The chain uses TRBV10-3 and TRBJ1-5; 10 bases match TRBD1. Germline loops: CDR1 ENHRY, CDR2 SYGVKD. The junction had 1 base not matched to a gene; V was cut back by 6 bases and J by 5 bases. The length of the CDR3 is 13 residues. In nucleotides, the CDR3 is TGTGCCATCAGCGGACAGGGGGATCAGCCCCAGCATTTT. Protein sequence: CAISGQGDQPQHF.

The chain recombines TRBV6-4 with TRBJ2-3, with TRBD2 matching 14 bases. The germline CDR1 and CDR2 sequences are MRHNA and SNTAGT. The CDR3 covers 16 residues. The V and J ends lost 0 bases and 4 bases, in that order; junction bases with no gene match: 0. The CDR3 spells CASSDSTSGGADTQYF. CDR3 sequence (DNA): TGTGCCAGCAGTGACTCGACTAGCGGGGGGGCAGATACGCAGTATTTT.

The chain uses TRBV10-3 and TRBJ1-2, with a possible D match to TRBD1 (6 bases). V was pared by 2 bases and J by 4 bases, with 17 bases between. CDR1 and CDR2 from the germline V gene are ENHRY and SYGVKD. CDR3 length: 16 residues. The CDR3 bases are TGTGCCATCAGTGAGAAGCTATCCACAGGGAGCTATGGCTACACCTTC. Residues: CAISEKLSTGSYGYTF.

The J gene is TRBJ1-2, the V gene TRBV4-1; D might be TRBD1 (6 bases). The V gene lost 0 bases and the J gene lost 8 bases, with 13 bases spanning the gap. The germline CDR1 and CDR2 sequences are MGHRA and YSYEKL. The CDR3 loop spans 14 amino acids. CDR3: CASSQDLRGTGYTF. For the CDR3, the DNA is TGCGCCAGCAGCCAAGATTTGAGGGGGACAGGCTACACCTTC.

The J gene is TRBJ2-3, the V gene TRBV27; D remains ambiguous. CDR3 length equals 13 residues. Per germline, CDR1 MNHEY and CDR2 SMNVEV (reference sequence). V lost 7 bases and J 1 base, leaving 9 bases between the germline ends. CDR3: CASIRRGTDTQYF. In DNA, the CDR3 is TGTGCCAGCATTCGCCGCGGCACAGATACGCAGTATTTT.